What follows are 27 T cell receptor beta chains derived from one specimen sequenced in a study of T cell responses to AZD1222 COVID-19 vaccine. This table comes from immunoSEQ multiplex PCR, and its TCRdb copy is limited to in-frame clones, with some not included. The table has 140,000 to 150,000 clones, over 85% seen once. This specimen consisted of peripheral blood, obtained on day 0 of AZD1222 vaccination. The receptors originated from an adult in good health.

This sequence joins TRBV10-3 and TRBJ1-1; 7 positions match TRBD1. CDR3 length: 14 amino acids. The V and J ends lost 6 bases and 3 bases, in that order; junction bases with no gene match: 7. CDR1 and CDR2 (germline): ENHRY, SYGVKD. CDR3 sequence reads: CAISTTGSDTEAFF. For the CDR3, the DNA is TGTGCCATCAGCACGACAGGGTCGGACACTGAAGCTTTCTTT.

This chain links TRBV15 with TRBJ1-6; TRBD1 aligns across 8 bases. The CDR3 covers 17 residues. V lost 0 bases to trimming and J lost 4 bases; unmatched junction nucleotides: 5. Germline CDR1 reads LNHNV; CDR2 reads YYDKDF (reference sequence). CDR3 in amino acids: CATSRDPRTGYNSPLHF. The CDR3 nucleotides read TGTGCCACCAGCAGAGATCCCCGGACAGGGTATAATTCACCCCTCCACTTT.

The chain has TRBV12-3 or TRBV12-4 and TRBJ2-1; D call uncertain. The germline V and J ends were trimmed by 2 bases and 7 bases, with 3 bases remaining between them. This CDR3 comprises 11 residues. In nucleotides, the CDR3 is TGTGCCAGCAGTTTAATAAATGAGCAGTTCTTC. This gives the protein CASSLINEQFF.

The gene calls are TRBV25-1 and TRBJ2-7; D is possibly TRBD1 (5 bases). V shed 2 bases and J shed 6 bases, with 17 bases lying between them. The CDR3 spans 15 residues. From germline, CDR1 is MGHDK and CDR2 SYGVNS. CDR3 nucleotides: TGTGCCAGCAGTGAACCGGCAGGGTGGATCTCCGAGCAGTACTTC. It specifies CASSEPAGWISEQYF.

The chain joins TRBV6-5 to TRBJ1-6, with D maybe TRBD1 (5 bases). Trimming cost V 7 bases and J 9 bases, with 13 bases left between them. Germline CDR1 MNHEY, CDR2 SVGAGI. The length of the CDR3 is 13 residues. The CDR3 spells CASNSGIGSPLHF. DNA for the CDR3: TGTGCCAGCAATTCAGGGATCGGTTCACCCCTCCACTTT.

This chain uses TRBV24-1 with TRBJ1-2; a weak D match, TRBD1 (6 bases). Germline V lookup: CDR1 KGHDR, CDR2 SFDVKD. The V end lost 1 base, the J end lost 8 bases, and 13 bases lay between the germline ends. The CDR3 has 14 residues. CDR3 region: CATSDFNRVGGYTF. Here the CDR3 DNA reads TGTGCCACCAGTGATTTTAACAGGGTAGGCGGCTACACCTTC.

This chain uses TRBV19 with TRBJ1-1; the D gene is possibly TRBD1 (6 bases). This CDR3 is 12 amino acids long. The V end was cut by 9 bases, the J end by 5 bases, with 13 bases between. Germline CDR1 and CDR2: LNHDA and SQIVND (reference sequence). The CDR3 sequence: CASQRGETEAFF. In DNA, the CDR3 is TGTGCCAGCCAAAGGGGGGAAACTGAAGCTTTCTTT. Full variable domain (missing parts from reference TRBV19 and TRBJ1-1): DGGITQSPKYLFRKEGQNVTLSCEQNLNHDAMYWYRQDPGQGLRLIYYSQIVNDFQKGDIAEGYSVSREKKESFPLTVTSAQKNPTAFYLCASQRGETEAFFGQGTRLTVV.

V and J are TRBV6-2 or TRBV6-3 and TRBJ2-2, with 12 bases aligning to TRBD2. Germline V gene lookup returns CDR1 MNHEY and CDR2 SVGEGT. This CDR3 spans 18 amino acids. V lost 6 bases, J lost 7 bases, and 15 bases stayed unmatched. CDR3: CASSPETSGSVLGGELFF. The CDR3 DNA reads TGTGCCAGCAGCCCTGAGACTAGCGGGAGCGTCCTGGGCGGGGAGCTGTTTTTT.

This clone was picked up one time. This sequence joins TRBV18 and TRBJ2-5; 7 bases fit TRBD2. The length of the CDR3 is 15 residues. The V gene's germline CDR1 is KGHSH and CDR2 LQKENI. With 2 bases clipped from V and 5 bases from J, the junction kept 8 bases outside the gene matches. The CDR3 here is CASSPRLGRGETQYF. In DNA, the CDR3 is TGTGCCAGCTCACCAAGACTAGGGAGGGGTGAGACCCAGTACTTC.

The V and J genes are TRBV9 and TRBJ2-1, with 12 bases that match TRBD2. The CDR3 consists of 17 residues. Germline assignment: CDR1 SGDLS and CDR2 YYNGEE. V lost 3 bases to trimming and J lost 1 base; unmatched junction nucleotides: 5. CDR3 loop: CASSAPSGRVSYNEQFF. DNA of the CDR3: TGTGCCAGCAGCGCCCCTAGCGGGAGGGTTTCCTACAATGAGCAGTTCTTC.

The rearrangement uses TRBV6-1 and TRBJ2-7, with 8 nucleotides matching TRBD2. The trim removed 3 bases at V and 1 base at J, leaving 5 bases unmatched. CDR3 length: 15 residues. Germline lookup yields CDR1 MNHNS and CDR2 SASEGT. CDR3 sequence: CASSDPRGGSYEQYF. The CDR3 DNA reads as TGTGCCAGCAGTGACCCCCGGGGGGGATCCTACGAGCAGTACTTC.

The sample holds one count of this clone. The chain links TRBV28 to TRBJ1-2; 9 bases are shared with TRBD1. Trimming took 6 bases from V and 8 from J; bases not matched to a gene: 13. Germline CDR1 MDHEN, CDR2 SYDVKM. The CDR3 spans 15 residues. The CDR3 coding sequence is TGTGCCAGCAGCCCCTCGGGACAGGGAGGAGAAGGCTACACCTTC. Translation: CASSPSGQGGEGYTF.

The DNA of the CDR3 is TGTGCCAGCAGTTTATCGAGGGCGAACACTGAAGCTTTCTTT. Its translation is CASSLSRANTEAFF. The chain has TRBV28 and TRBJ1-1; no reliable D call. The CDR3 sequence is 14 residues long. The ends were cut back, 1 base at V and 1 base at J, with 7 bases in the middle. Per germline, CDR1 MDHEN and CDR2 SYDVKM.

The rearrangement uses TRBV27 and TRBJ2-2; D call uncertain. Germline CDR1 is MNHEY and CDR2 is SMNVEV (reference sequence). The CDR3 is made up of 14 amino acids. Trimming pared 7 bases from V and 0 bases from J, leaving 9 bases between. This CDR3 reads CASKVTPNTGELFF. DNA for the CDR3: TGTGCCAGCAAGGTAACTCCGAACACCGGGGAGCTGTTTTTT.

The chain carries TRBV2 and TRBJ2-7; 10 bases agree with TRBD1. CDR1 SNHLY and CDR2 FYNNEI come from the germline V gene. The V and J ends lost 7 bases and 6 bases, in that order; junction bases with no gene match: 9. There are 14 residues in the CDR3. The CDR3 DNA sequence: TGTGCCAGCAAACGGGACAGGGGTCATGGCGAGCAGTACTTC. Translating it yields CASKRDRGHGEQYF.

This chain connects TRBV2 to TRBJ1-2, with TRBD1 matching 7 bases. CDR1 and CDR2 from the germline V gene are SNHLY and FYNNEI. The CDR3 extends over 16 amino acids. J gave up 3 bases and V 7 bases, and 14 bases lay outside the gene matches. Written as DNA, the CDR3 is TGTGCCAGCAATCCTATGAGACAGGGCAGAGACTATGGCTACACCTTC. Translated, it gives CASNPMRQGRDYGYTF.

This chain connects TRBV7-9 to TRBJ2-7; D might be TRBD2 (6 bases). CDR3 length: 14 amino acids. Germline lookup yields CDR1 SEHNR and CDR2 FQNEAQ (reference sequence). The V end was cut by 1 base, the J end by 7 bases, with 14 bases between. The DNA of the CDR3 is TGTGCCAGCAGCTTAGATCTTTCGGAGGGGGAGCAGTACTTC. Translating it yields CASSLDLSEGEQYF.

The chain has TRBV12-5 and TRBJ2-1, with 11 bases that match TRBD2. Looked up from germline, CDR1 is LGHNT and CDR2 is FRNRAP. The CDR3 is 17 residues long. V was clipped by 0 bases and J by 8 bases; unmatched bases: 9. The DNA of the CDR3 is TGTGCTAGTGGTTTGGTACGACTAGCGGGATCCTCCGATGAGCAGTTCTTC. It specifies CASGLVRLAGSSDEQFF.

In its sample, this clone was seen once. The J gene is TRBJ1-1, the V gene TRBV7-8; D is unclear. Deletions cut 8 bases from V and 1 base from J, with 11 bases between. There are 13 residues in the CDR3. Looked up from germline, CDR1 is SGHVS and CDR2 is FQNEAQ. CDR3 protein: CASGSNRNTEAFF. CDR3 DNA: TGTGCCAGCGGGTCTAACAGGAACACTGAAGCTTTCTTT.

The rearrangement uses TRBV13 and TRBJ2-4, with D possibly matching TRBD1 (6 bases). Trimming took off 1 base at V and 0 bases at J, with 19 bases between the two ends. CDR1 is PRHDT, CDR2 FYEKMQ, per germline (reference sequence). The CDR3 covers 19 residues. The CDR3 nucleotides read TGTGCCAGCAGCTTAGCGGGACAAGCTATCGGAGAAGCCAAAAACATTCAGTACTTC. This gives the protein CASSLAGQAIGEAKNIQYF.

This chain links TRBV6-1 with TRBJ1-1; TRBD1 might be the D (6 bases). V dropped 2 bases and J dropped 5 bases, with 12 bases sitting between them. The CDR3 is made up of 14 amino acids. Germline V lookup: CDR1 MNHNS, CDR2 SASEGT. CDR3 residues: CASSETGRRTEAFF. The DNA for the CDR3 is TGTGCCAGCAGTGAAACAGGGAGGCGAACTGAAGCTTTCTTT.

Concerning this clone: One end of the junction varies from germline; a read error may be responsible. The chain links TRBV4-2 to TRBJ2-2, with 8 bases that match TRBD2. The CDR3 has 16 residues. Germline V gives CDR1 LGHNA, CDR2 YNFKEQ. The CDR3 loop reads CASSHSLAGFTGDLFF. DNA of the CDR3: TGTGCCAGCAGCCACTCATTAGCGGGATTCACCGGGGATCTGTTTTTT.

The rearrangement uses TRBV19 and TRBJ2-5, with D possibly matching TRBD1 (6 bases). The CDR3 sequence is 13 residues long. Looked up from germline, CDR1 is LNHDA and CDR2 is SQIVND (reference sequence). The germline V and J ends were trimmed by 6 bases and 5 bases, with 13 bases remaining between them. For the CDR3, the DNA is TGTGCCAGTAGGGAACAGGGTGGCGAGACCCAGTACTTC. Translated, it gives CASREQGGETQYF.

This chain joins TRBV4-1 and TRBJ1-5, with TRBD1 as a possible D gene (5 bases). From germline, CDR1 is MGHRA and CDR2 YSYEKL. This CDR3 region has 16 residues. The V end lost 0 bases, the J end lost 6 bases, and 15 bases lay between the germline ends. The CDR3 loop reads CASSQDPGRESQPQHF. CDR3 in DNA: TGCGCCAGCAGCCAAGATCCCGGCAGGGAGAGTCAGCCCCAGCATTTT.

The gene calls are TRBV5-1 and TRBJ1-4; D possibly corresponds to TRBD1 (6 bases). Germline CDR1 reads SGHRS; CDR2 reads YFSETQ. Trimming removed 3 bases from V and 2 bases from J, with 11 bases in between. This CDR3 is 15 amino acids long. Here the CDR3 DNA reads TGCGCCAGCAGCTCTACAGGGTACACTAATGAAAAACTGTTTTTT. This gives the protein CASSSTGYTNEKLFF.

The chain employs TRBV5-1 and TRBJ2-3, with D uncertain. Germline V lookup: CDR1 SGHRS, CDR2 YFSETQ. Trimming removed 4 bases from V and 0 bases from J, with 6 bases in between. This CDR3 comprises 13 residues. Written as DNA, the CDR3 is TGCGCCAGCAGCCGTACTAGCACAGATACGCAGTATTTT. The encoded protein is CASSRTSTDTQYF.

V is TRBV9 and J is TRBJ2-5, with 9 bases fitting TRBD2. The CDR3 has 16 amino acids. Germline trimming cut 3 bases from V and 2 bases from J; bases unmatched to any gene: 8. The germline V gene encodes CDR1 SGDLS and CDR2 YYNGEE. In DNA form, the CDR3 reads TGTGCCAGCAGCGCAATAGCGGGAGTCGGGCAAGAGACCCAGTACTTC. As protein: CASSAIAGVGQETQYF.